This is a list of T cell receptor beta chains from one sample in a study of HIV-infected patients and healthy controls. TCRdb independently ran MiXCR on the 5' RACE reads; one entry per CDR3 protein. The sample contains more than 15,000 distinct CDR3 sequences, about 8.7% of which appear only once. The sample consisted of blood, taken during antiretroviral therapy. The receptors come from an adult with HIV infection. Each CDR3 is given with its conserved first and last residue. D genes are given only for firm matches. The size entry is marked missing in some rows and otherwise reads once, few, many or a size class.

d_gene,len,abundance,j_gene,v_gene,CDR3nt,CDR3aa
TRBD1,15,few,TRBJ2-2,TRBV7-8,TGTGCCAGCACCCAACAGGGGATAAACACCGGGGAGCTGTTTTTT,CASTQQGINTGELFF
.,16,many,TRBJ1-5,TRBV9,TGTGCCAGCCGGCCTCGGGGGTCCGAGAGCAATCAGCCCCAGCATTTT,CASRPRGSESNQPQHF
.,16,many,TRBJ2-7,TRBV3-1,TGTGCCAGCAGCCAAGATACAGGGTTAAGCTCCTACGAGCAGTACTTC,CASSQDTGLSSYEQYF
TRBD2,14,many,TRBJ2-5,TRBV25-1,TGTGCCAGCAGTGAATTAGCGGGGGTCGATACCCAGTACTTC,CASSELAGVDTQYF
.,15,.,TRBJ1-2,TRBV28,TGTGCCAGCAGTTTATCCTCATGGGGGAGCGGTGGCTACACCTTC,CASSLSSWGSGGYTF
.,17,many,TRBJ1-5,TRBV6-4,TGTGCCAGCAGCCCGATACAGACAGATGATAGCAATCAGCCCCAGCATTTT,CASSPIQTDDSNQPQHF
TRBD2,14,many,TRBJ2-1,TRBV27,TGTGCCAGCAGACTGGGACTAGCGGGGTGGGAGCAGTTCTTC,CASRLGLAGWEQFF
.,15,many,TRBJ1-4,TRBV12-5,TGTGCTAGTGGCACCCCCGGAACAGTTAATGAAAAACTGTTTTTT,CASGTPGTVNEKLFF
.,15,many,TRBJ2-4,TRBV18,TGTGCCAGCTCACCACCGGGGGAGCCCAAAAACATTCAGTACTTC,CASSPPGEPKNIQYF
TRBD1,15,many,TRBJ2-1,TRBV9,TGTGCCAGCAGCGTAGCCGGGACAGGGGGCAATGAGCAGTTCTTC,CASSVAGTGGNEQFF
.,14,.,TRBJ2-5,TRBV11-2,TGTGCCAGCAGCTCCCACGGAGTCCAAGAGACCCAGTACTTC,CASSSHGVQETQYF
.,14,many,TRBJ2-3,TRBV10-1,TGCGCCAGCAGTGAACGGCGGCCCACAGATACGCAGTATTTT,CASSERRPTDTQYF
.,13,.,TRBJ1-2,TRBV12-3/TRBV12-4,TGTGCCAGCAGTTCCAGCGACGCAAATGGCTACACCTTC,CASSSSDANGYTF
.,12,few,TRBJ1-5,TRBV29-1,TGCAGCGTTGGAGGGGGCAATCAGCCCCAGCATTTT,CSVGGGNQPQHF
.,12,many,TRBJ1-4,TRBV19,TGTGCCAGTAAGGAGGGAAATGAAAAACTGTTTTTT,CASKEGNEKLFF
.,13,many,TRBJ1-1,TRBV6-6,TGTGCCAGCAGTACCCCGGGAGCCACTGAAGCTTTCTTT,CASSTPGATEAFF
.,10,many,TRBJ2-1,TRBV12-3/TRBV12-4,TGTGCCAGCAGTTTTTATGAGCAGTTCTTC,CASSFYEQFF
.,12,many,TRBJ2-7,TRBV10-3,TGTGCCATCACTGAAGGGGGCTACGAGCAGTACTTC,CAITEGGYEQYF
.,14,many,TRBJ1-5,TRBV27,TGTGCCAGCAGTGAGGGGGAAAGCAATCAGCCCCAGCATTTT,CASSEGESNQPQHF
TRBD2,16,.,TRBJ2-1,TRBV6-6,TGTGCCAGCAGTCGGACTAGCGGGGGGGCCTACAATGAGCAGTTCTTC,CASSRTSGGAYNEQFF
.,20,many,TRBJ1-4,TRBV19,TGTGCCAGTAGTATAGAATCCAGGAGACGGATATCGTCAACTAATGAAAAACTGTTTTTT,CASSIESRRRISSTNEKLFF
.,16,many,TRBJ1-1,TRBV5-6,TGTGCCAGCAGTCCCAGCGGGGCTCTTTGGGGCACTGAAGCTTTCTTT,CASSPSGALWGTEAFF
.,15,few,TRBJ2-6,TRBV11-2,TGTGCCAGCAGCCCTCGGTTGACTGGGGCCAACGTCCTGACTTTC,CASSPRLTGANVLTF
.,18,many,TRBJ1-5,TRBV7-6,TGTGCCAGCAGCTTAGATCCGGCGGACGGAGATAGCAATCAGCCCCAGCATTTT,CASSLDPADGDSNQPQHF
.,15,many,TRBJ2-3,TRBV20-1,TGCAGTGCTAGAGATCCTAGGGCGAGCACAGATACGCAGTATTTT,CSARDPRASTDTQYF
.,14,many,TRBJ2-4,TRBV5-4,TGTGCCAGCAGCCACTTGGAAGCCAAAAACATTCAGTACTTC,CASSHLEAKNIQYF
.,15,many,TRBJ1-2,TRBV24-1,TGTGCCACCAGTGATACCTCTGGGCCGGAGGTAGGCTACACCTTC,CATSDTSGPEVGYTF
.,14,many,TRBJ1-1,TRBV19,TGTGCCAGTAGTGGCTGGACGGAGAACACTGAAGCTTTCTTT,CASSGWTENTEAFF
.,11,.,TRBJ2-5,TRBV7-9,TGTGCCAGCAGCTTACTGGAGACCCAGTACTTC,CASSLLETQYF
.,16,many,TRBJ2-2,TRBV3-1,TGTGCCAGCAGCCTCCACTTCGTCCGATTCACCGGGGAGCTGTTTTTT,CASSLHFVRFTGELFF
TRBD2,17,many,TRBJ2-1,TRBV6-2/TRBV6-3,TGTGCCAGCAGTCTCCCTCGGATAGCGGGGGCCCTCCTTAAGCAGTTCTTC,CASSLPRIAGALLKQFF
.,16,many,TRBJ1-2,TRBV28,TGTGCCAGCACCGGTTCGCGGGGCACCAATACCTATGGCTACACCTTC,CASTGSRGTNTYGYTF
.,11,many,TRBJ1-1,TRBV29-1,TGCAGCGCCGCACCGGGACGTGAAGCTTTCTTT,CSAAPGREAFF
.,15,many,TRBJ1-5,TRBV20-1,TGCAGTGCCTCTCTCGCGCAGGCGCGCAATCAGCCCCAGCATTTT,CSASLAQARNQPQHF
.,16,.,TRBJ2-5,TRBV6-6,TGTGCCAGCAGTTACTCGATGCCCCCAGGAGCCGAGATCCAGAACTTC,CASSYSMPPGAEIQNF
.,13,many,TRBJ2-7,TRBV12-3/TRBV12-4,TGTGCCAGCAGTTTAACTTCCTCCTACGAGCAGTACTTC,CASSLTSSYEQYF
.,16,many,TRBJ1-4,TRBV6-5,TGTGCCAGCAGTTACGGGACGGACTACTCTAATGAAAAACTGTTTTTT,CASSYGTDYSNEKLFF
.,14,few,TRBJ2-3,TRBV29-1,TGCAGCGTTGGTTTAGGGGTTAGCACAGATACGCAGTATTTT,CSVGLGVSTDTQYF
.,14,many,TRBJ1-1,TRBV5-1,TGCGCCAGCAGCTTCACGGGGACGAACACTGAAGCTTTCTTT,CASSFTGTNTEAFF
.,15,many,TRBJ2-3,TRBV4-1,TGCGCCAGCAGCCAAAGACTAGAAGACACAGATACGCAGTATTTT,CASSQRLEDTDTQYF
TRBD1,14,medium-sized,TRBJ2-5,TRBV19,TGTGCCAGTAGTCAGGGACAGAACCAAGAGACCCAGTACTTC,CASSQGQNQETQYF
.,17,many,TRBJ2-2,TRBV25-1,TGTGCCAGCAGTGATGTCATGTTGGAGGGGAACACCGGGGAGCTGTTTTTT,CASSDVMLEGNTGELFF
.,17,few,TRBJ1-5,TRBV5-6,TGTGCCAGCAGCTTGAGGACTTCGCTTAATAGCAATCAGCCCCAGCATTTT,CASSLRTSLNSNQPQHF